This entry describes one T cell receptor (beta chain). Its antigen is still unknown. These data belong to a study of graft-versus-host responses after intestinal transplantation. Per the germline V gene, CDR1 is GTSNPN and CDR2 is SVGIG (reference sequence). V lost 4 bases, J lost 2 bases, and 8 bases stayed unmatched. The CDR3 consists of 15 residues. Libraries were prepared by immunoSEQ multiplex PCR; TCRdb keeps only in-frame clonotypes and omits some of them. The sample contains tens of thousands of clones, approximately 94% of which appear only once. The J gene is TRBJ2-7, the V gene TRBV30; 10 bases are shared with TRBD2. This sequence originates from a human donor who was the organ donor for an intestinal transplant. The source material was unstimulated CD4+ T cells sorted from spleen or lymph node cells, sampled before transplant. As DNA, the CDR3 is TGTGCCTGGACCCTTAGCGGGGGGAGAACCTACGAGCAGTACTTC. This translates into CAWTLSGGRTYEQYF.